This passage covers 25 T cell receptor beta chains from one sample sequenced in a study of T cell changes during pregnancy in multiple sclerosis. Some clones are missing from TCRdb's copy, which holds only in-frame ones; the method was immunoSEQ multiplex PCR. The sample holds some 62,000 clones, roughly 90% seen once. Source: peripheral blood, taken in the second trimester of pregnancy. The receptor source for this set is a female donor in good health, enrolled as a control in a pregnancy study.

V usage is TRBV5-4 and J usage is TRBJ2-2; maybe TRBD1 (6 bases). CDR1 SGHNT and CDR2 YYREEE come from the germline V gene (reference sequence). This CDR3 contains 15 residues. V was cut by 0 bases and J by 13 bases, with 19 bases left in between. As DNA, the CDR3 is TGTGCCAGCAGCTTGGACAGGGTTCAAAAACGTCGGCTGTTTTTT. Translation: CASSLDRVQKRRLFF.

The V call is TRBV7-2, the J call TRBJ1-2; D may be TRBD1 (5 bases). CDR1 is SGHTA and CDR2 is FQGNSA in the germline V gene. V gave up 0 bases and J gave up 6 bases, with 8 bases separating them. This CDR3 region has 13 residues. The DNA for the CDR3 is TGTGCCAGCAGCTTAGCGGCAGGGAATGGCTACACCTTC. It specifies CASSLAAGNGYTF.

This clone was detected only once. V and J are TRBV12-5 and TRBJ1-2; the D is unclear. Germline V gene lookup returns CDR1 LGHNT and CDR2 FRNRAP. The CDR3 sequence is 15 residues long. Trimming left V 6 bases short and J 2 bases short, with 16 bases between. The CDR3 DNA reads TGTGCTAGTGGCTCACTCAGCGTCGTAAACTATGGCTACACCTTC. Protein sequence: CASGSLSVVNYGYTF.

This chain connects TRBV10-3 to TRBJ2-3; possibly TRBD2 for D (6 bases). V lost 10 bases and J lost 6, with 29 bases in between. There are 17 residues in the CDR3. CDR1 and CDR2 from the germline V gene are ENHRY and SYGVKD. CDR3: CATTRTNAAGSLDTQYF. CDR3 bases: TGTGCCACAACGAGGACTAACGCGGCGGGCTCGCTGGATACGCAGTATTTT.

The J gene is TRBJ1-1, the V gene TRBV6-5; weak D call: TRBD1 (6 bases). The germline gives CDR1 MNHEY, CDR2 SVGAGI. This CDR3 region has 15 residues. Trimming removed 4 bases from V and 1 base from J, with 13 bases in between. Written as DNA, the CDR3 is TGTGCCAGCAGTTCGCCTGGGGGCGGGAACACTGAAGCTTTCTTT. Translated: CASSSPGGGNTEAFF.

As DNA, the CDR3 is TGTGCCAGTAGTCAGGACAGCACTGAAGCTTTCTTT. Encoded protein: CASSQDSTEAFF. This chain uses TRBV19 with TRBJ1-1; TRBD1 might be the D (6 bases). V was clipped by 5 bases and J by 4 bases, with 8 bases between them. The CDR3 contains 12 residues. Germline lookup yields CDR1 LNHDA and CDR2 SQIVND (reference sequence).

V usage is TRBV5-8 and J usage is TRBJ2-2, with 10 bases matching TRBD2. The germline V gene has CDR1 SGHTS and CDR2 YDEGEE. This CDR3 comprises 15 residues. The V gene end was trimmed by 2 bases and the J gene end by 7 bases; junction bases not matched to a gene: 5. The chain's CDR3 is CASSFAGLANGELFF. The CDR3 nucleotides read TGTGCCAGCAGCTTCGCGGGACTAGCGAACGGGGAGCTGTTTTTT.

This clone was detected a few times. The chain uses TRBV27 and TRBJ2-3; TRBD1 might be the D (6 bases). Trimming removed 3 bases from V and 6 bases from J, with 13 bases in between. Germline V CDR1 and CDR2: MNHEY, SMNVEV (reference sequence). This CDR3 contains 14 residues. For the CDR3, the DNA is TGTGCCAGCAGTTTTTCCAGGGGAGTGGATACGCAGTATTTT. Its protein is CASSFSRGVDTQYF.

The V gene is TRBV6-5, the J gene TRBJ1-2; D uncertain. V lost 0 bases to trimming and J lost 1 base, with 9 bases between them. Germline V gene lookup returns CDR1 MNHEY and CDR2 SVGAGI. This CDR3 region has 15 residues. The CDR3 is CASSYSNSGNYGYTF. As DNA, the CDR3 is TGTGCCAGCAGTTACTCGAATTCGGGTAACTATGGCTACACCTTC.

This clone came up a few times. The chain employs TRBV6-1 and TRBJ1-2, with 9 bases lining up with TRBD1. CDR3 size: 14 residues. V lost 5 bases, J lost 6 bases, and 7 bases stayed unmatched. Germline V gene lookup returns CDR1 MNHNS and CDR2 SASEGT. Here the CDR3 DNA reads TGTGCCAGCAGTCCCTTGACAGGGGGAGATGGCTACACCTTC. Its translation: CASSPLTGGDGYTF.

This sequence joins TRBV27 and TRBJ2-7; 7 bases line up with TRBD1. V dropped 5 bases and J dropped 1; count of bases not matched to a gene: 14. The CDR3 length is 17 residues. Germline-derived CDR1 and CDR2 are MNHEY and SMNVEV (reference sequence). CDR3 sequence: CASSPIHRQGQSYEQYF. The CDR3 DNA sequence: TGTGCCAGCAGTCCAATACACCGACAGGGCCAATCCTACGAGCAGTACTTC.

The rearrangement joins TRBV7-9 to TRBJ1-1; the match to TRBD1 covers 7 bases. The CDR3 runs to 13 residues. V dropped 5 bases and J dropped 3; count of bases not matched to a gene: 3. Germline CDR1 SEHNR, CDR2 FQNEAQ (reference sequence). This chain's CDR3 is CASSRTGDTEAFF. For the CDR3, the DNA is TGTGCCAGCAGCCGGACAGGAGACACTGAAGCTTTCTTT. Drawing the rest from reference TRBV7-9 and TRBJ1-1, the complete variable domain is DTGVSQNPRHKITKRGQNVTFRCDPISEHNRLYWYRQTLGQGPEFLTYFQNEAQLEKSRLLSDRFSAERPKGSFSTLEIQRTEQGDSAMYLCASSRTGDTEAFFGQGTRLTVV.

The rearrangement links TRBV2 to TRBJ2-1; TRBD2 agrees at 8 bases. Germline V CDR1 and CDR2: SNHLY, FYNNEI. V shed 4 bases and J 1 base; nucleotides not matched to a gene: 3. There are 15 residues in the CDR3. DNA for the CDR3: TGTGCCAGCAGTGGGACTAGCATTTCCTACAATGAGCAGTTCTTC. Its protein product is CASSGTSISYNEQFF.

The chain has TRBV6-5 and TRBJ1-1; D is uncertain. V lost 2 bases, J lost 2 bases, and 3 bases lay in between. Per germline, CDR1 MNHEY and CDR2 SVGAGI. The CDR3 covers 12 residues. Here the CDR3 reads CASSYPNTEAFF. The CDR3 nucleotides read TGTGCCAGCAGTTACCCTAACACTGAAGCTTTCTTT.

The chain recombines TRBV14 with TRBJ1-2; perhaps TRBD1 as D (5 bases). Looked up from germline, CDR1 is SGHDN and CDR2 is FVKESK. The CDR3 loop spans 15 amino acids. Trimming took off 9 bases at V and 5 bases at J, with 22 bases between the two ends. The CDR3: CASVTGFSVEYGYTF. Written as DNA, the CDR3 is TGTGCCAGTGTAACAGGTTTTAGTGTTGAGTATGGCTACACCTTC.

The chain has TRBV7-6 and TRBJ2-1; D gene unclear. Trimming took 5 bases from V and 5 from J, leaving 7 bases between them. This CDR3 region has 12 residues. The germline gives CDR1 SGHVS, CDR2 FNYEAQ. CDR3 amino acids: CASSHTNNEQFF. The CDR3 bases are TGTGCCAGCAGCCACACAAACAATGAGCAGTTCTTC. Variable domain in full (rest from reference TRBV7-6 and TRBJ2-1): GAGVSQSPRYKVTKRGQDVALRCDPISGHVSLYWYRQALGQGPEFLTYFNYEAQQDKSGLPNDRFSAERPEGSISTLTIQRTEQRDSAMYRCASSHTNNEQFFGPGTRLTVL.

The chain uses TRBV14 and TRBJ1-5; D call uncertain. V was clipped by 2 bases and J by 9 bases, with 8 bases between them. Germline CDR1 is SGHDN and CDR2 is FVKESK. The CDR3 has 12 residues. The CDR3 region is CASSQPAGPQHF. CDR3 coding DNA: TGTGCCAGCAGCCAACCGGCGGGGCCCCAGCATTTT.

Of note for this clone: The germline gene is not matched at one end of the junction; a read error may be the cause. This CDR3 reads CASTLGEGENYGYTF. Written as DNA, the CDR3 is TGTGCCAGCACCTTAGGGGAGGGAGAGAACTATGGCTACACCTTC. This chain joins TRBV7-9 and TRBJ1-2; D possibly corresponds to TRBD1 (5 bases). The CDR3 loop spans 15 amino acids. Germline lookup yields CDR1 SEHNR and CDR2 FQNEAQ (reference sequence).

V and J are TRBV18 and TRBJ2-6, with TRBD1 identical over 7 bases. This CDR3 comprises 18 residues. CDR1 and CDR2 (germline): KGHSH, LQKENI. The V segment lost 6 bases and the J segment 0 bases; nucleotides outside the gene matches: 11. CDR3 residues: CASSTTGQAGSGANVLTF. The CDR3 coding sequence is TGTGCCAGCTCTACCACAGGACAGGCGGGCTCTGGGGCCAACGTCCTGACTTTC.

The chain has TRBV6-5 and TRBJ2-7; a weak D match, TRBD1 (6 bases). CDR3 size: 14 residues. Trimming left V 2 bases short and J 0 bases short, with 8 bases between. Germline-derived CDR1 and CDR2 are MNHEY and SVGAGI. CDR3 sequence: CASSYQGPSYEQYF. The CDR3 DNA is TGTGCCAGCAGTTACCAGGGGCCCTCCTACGAGCAGTACTTC.

V and J are TRBV6-5 and TRBJ1-2; 8 bases fit TRBD1. The V gene end was trimmed by 5 bases and the J gene end by 3 bases; junction bases not matched to a gene: 5. Germline values: CDR1 MNHEY, CDR2 SVGAGI. The CDR3 spans 14 residues. The CDR3 region has the DNA TGTGCCAGCAGTGATCGGGACAGGCACTATGGCTACACCTTC. Translated, it gives CASSDRDRHYGYTF.

The chain has TRBV19 and TRBJ1-3; D not resolved. The V end was cut by 8 bases, the J end by 8 bases, with 10 bases between. CDR3 length equals 11 residues. Germline assignment: CDR1 LNHDA and CDR2 SQIVND (reference sequence). The CDR3 nucleotides read TGTGCCAGTCGCGGGTGGGACACCATATATTTT. This sequence encodes CASRGWDTIYF.

The V and J genes are TRBV7-3 and TRBJ2-1, with 7 bases aligning to TRBD2. Germline values: CDR1 SGHTA, CDR2 FQGTGA. With 5 bases clipped from V and 8 bases from J, the junction kept 6 bases outside the gene matches. The CDR3 consists of 13 residues. The CDR3 DNA sequence: TGTGCCAGCAGCCCCCGACTAGCCCATGAGCAGTTCTTC. This encodes CASSPRLAHEQFF.

The genes are TRBV15 and TRBJ2-7; TRBD2 is a possible D gene (6 bases). Per germline, CDR1 LNHNV and CDR2 YYDKDF (reference sequence). Trimming cost V 1 base and J 3 bases, with 10 bases left between them. The CDR3 has 14 amino acids. The CDR3 reads CATSRGGLYYEQYF. The CDR3 bases are TGTGCCACCAGCAGAGGGGGACTTTACTACGAGCAGTACTTC.

V gene TRBV6-5 combines with J gene TRBJ2-1; a weak D match, TRBD1 (6 bases). Germline V gives CDR1 MNHEY, CDR2 SVGAGI. Trimming removed 7 bases from V and 3 bases from J, with 10 bases in between. This CDR3 is 13 amino acids long. The CDR3 region is CASNRVGYNEQFF. CDR3 sequence (DNA): TGTGCCAGCAACAGGGTGGGCTACAATGAGCAGTTCTTC.